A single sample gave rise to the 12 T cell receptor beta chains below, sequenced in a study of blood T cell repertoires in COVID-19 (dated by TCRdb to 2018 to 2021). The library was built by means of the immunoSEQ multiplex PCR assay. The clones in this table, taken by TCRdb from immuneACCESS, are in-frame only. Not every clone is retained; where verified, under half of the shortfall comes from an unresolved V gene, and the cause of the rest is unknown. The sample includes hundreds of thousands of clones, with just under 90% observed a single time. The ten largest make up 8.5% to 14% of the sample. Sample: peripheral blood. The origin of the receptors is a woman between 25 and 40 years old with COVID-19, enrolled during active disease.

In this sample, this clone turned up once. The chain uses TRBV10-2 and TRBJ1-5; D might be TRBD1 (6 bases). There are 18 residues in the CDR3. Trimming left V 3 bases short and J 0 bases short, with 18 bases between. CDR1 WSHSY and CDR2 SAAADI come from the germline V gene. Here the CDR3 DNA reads TGCGCCAGCAGTGATCGGGGGGCGAGGGGGTATAGCAATCAGCCCCAGCATTTT. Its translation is CASSDRGARGYSNQPQHF.

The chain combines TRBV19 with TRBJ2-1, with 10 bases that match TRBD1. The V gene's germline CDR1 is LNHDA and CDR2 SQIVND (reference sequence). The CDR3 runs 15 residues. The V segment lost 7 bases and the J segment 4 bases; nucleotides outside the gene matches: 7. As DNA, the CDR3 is TGTGCCAGTACACCTCTGGGACAGGGGTACAATGAGCAGTTCTTC. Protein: CASTPLGQGYNEQFF.

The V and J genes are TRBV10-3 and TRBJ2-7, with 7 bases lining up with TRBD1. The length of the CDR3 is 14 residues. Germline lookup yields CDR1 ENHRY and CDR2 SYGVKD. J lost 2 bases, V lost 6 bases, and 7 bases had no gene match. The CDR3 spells CAIRPGTEPYEQYF. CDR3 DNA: TGTGCCATCAGACCCGGGACAGAACCCTACGAGCAGTACTTC.

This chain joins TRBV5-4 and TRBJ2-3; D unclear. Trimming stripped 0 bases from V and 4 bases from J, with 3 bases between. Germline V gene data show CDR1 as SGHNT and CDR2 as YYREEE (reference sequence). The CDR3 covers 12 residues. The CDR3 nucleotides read TGTGCCAGCAGCTTGGGCGCAGATACGCAGTATTTT. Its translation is CASSLGADTQYF.

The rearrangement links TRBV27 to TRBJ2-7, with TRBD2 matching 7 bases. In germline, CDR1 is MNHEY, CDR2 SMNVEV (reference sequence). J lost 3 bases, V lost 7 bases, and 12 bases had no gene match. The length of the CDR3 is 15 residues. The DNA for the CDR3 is TGTGCCAGCATTTTCTCCTACGGGGGGAACTACGAGCAGTACTTC. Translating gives CASIFSYGGNYEQYF.

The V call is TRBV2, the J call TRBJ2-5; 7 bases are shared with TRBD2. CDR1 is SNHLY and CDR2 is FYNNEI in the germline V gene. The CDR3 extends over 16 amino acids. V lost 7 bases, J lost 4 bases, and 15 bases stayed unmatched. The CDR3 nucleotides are TGTGCCAGCACCAATCTTATGGGAGGGAGAGGAGAGACCCAGTACTTC. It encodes CASTNLMGGRGETQYF.

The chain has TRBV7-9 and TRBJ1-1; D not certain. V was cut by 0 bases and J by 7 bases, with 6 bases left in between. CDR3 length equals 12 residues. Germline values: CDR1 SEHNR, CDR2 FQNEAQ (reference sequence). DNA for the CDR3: TGTGCCAGCAGCTTAGCGCAGTATGAAGCTTTCTTT. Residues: CASSLAQYEAFF.

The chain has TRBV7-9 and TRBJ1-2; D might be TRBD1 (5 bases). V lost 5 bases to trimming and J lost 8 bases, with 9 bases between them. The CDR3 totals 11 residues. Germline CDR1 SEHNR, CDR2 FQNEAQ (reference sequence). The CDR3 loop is CASSPGRGYTF. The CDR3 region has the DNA TGTGCCAGCAGCCCAGGGCGCGGCTACACCTTC.

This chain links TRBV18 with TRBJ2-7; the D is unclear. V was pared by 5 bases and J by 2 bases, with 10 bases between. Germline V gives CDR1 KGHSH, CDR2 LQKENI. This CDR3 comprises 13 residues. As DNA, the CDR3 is TGTGCCAGCTCAATATCCCAGGCCTACGAGCAGTACTTC. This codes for CASSISQAYEQYF.

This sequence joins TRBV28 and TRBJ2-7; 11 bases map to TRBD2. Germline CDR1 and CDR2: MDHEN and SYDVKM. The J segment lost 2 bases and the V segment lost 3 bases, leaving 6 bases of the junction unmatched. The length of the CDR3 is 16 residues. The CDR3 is CASSLDVAGGAYEQYF. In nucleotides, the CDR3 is TGTGCCAGCAGTTTGGATGTAGCGGGAGGGGCCTACGAGCAGTACTTC.

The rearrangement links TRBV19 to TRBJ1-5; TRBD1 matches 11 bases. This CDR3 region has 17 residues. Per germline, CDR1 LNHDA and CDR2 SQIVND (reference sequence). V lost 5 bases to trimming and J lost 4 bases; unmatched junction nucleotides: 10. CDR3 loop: CASSPRDRGLWNQPQHF. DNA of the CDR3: TGTGCCAGTAGTCCCCGGGACAGGGGGTTGTGGAATCAGCCCCAGCATTTT.

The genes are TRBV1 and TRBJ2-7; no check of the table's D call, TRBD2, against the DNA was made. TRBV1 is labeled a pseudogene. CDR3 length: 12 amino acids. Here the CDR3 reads CTSSHENYEQYF. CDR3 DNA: TGCACCAGCAGCCACGAGAACTACGAGCAGTACTTC.